These 26 T cell receptor beta chains originate from one sample sequenced in a study of a mutant IDH1 vaccine in newly diagnosed glioma. Which antigens these TCRs recognize remains unknown. Data came from immunoSEQ multiplex PCR; TCRdb stores just in-frame clones and leaves some out. The table records 60,000 or so clones, roughly 84% of them present only once. Indicated time point: week 35, safety follow-up. The study gave 300 ug of mutant IDH1 20-mer peptide per vaccine dose, with topical imiquimod. The source was PBMCs, collected from a glioma patient whose treatment included an IDH1 peptide vaccine. These receptors were obtained from a man under 40 with glioma.

The CDR3 bases are TGTGCCAGCAGTTATTATAGCAATCAGCCCCAGCATTTT. This encodes CASSYYSNQPQHF. The V gene is TRBV27, the J gene TRBJ1-5; D not certain. In germline, CDR1 is MNHEY, CDR2 SMNVEV (reference sequence). The CDR3 totals 13 residues. Trimming removed 4 bases at V and 0 bases at J, with 4 bases between.

V gene TRBV21-1 combines with J gene TRBJ2-7; the D call TRBD1 from the table was never checked on the DNA. TRBV21-1 is a pseudogene segment. The CDR3 spans 17 residues. The DNA for the CDR3 is TGTGCCAGCAGCAAAAAGGGGAGACAGGGTCCCTCCTACGAGCAGTACTTC. Translated: CASSKKGRQGPSYEQYF.

This clone was counted a few times. V usage is TRBV10-3 and J usage is TRBJ1-1; 10 nucleotides agree with TRBD1. The junction had 11 bases not matched to a gene; V was cut back by 6 bases and J by 1 base. The length of the CDR3 is 17 residues. From germline, CDR1 is ENHRY and CDR2 SYGVKD. The CDR3 is CAISGTGVPMRNTEAFF. For the CDR3, the DNA is TGTGCCATCAGCGGGACAGGGGTCCCTATGAGGAACACTGAAGCTTTCTTT.

DNA of the CDR3: TGTGCCAGCAGCCGGGGGTCTGTAACGGGCACTGAAGCTTTCTTT. It yields the protein CASSRGSVTGTEAFF. The V call is TRBV5-4, the J call TRBJ1-1; tentatively, D is TRBD1 (5 bases). This CDR3 is 15 amino acids long. V was clipped by 4 bases and J by 4 bases, with 17 bases between them. The germline CDR1 and CDR2 sequences are SGHNT and YYREEE (reference sequence).

This chain uses TRBV5-6 with TRBJ1-1; D is unclear. Germline CDR1 is SGHDT and CDR2 is YYEEEE. V was cut by 5 bases and J by 2 bases, with 7 bases left in between. The CDR3 runs to 12 residues. The CDR3 coding sequence is TGTGCCAGCAGATTACTCAACACTGAAGCTTTCTTT. It encodes CASRLLNTEAFF.

The V call is TRBV27, the J call TRBJ2-4, with D unclear. Trimming stripped 0 bases from V and 0 bases from J, with 6 bases between. CDR3 length: 15 amino acids. The germline V gene has CDR1 MNHEY and CDR2 SMNVEV (reference sequence). CDR3: CASSLSALAKNIQYF. The CDR3 DNA is TGTGCCAGCAGTTTATCCGCACTAGCCAAAAACATTCAGTACTTC.

The chain recombines TRBV5-8 with TRBJ2-4; the D is unclear. This CDR3 has 15 amino acids. The germline CDR1 and CDR2 sequences are SGHTS and YDEGEE. Trimming stripped 3 bases from V and 8 bases from J, with 18 bases between. CDR3 DNA: TGTGCCAGCAGCTCCCCCGGGTCCAGTGGCGACATTCAGTACTTC. It specifies CASSSPGSSGDIQYF.

The rearrangement uses TRBV28 and TRBJ1-5; possibly TRBD1 for D (6 bases). The germline gives CDR1 MDHEN, CDR2 SYDVKM. Trimming stripped 7 bases from V and 10 bases from J, with 8 bases between. This CDR3 comprises 10 residues. The CDR3 region has the DNA TGTGCCAGCAATGGGACACCCCAGCATTTT. Translation: CASNGTPQHF.

The chain is built from TRBV5-4 and TRBJ2-2, with TRBD2 matching over 13 bases. CDR1 is SGHNT and CDR2 is YYREEE in the germline V gene (reference sequence). V gave up 2 bases and J gave up 2 bases; unmatched junction bases: 9. CDR3 size: 19 residues. The CDR3 nucleotides are TGTGCCAGCAGCTTAGATCCGGGACTAGCGGGACTAAACACCGGGGAGCTGTTTTTT. Translated: CASSLDPGLAGLNTGELFF.

The rearrangement links TRBV14 to TRBJ2-5, with D tentatively TRBD1 (6 bases). Trimming took off 4 bases at V and 1 base at J, with 16 bases between the two ends. CDR3 length: 16 residues. Germline V gene data show CDR1 as SGHDN and CDR2 as FVKESK. This CDR3 is CASSLGAIMGQETQYF. For the CDR3, the DNA is TGTGCCAGCAGCCTGGGGGCGATTATGGGCCAAGAGACCCAGTACTTC.

The sample holds one count of this clone. The chain is built from TRBV11-2 and TRBJ2-5; the match to TRBD2 covers 13 bases. This CDR3 comprises 16 residues. The J segment lost 4 bases and the V segment lost 5 bases, leaving 7 bases of the junction unmatched. Germline CDR1 is SGHAT and CDR2 is FQNNGV. The CDR3 coding sequence is TGTGCCAGCAGCCACCAGGGACTAGCGGGGCCAGAGACCCAGTACTTC. Translation: CASSHQGLAGPETQYF.

The chain recombines TRBV19 with TRBJ2-4; D is ambiguous. V lost 2 bases and J 1 base, leaving 12 bases between the germline ends. CDR3 length: 16 residues. Germline loops: CDR1 LNHDA, CDR2 SQIVND (reference sequence). As DNA, the CDR3 is TGTGCCAGTAGTATAATTGGGCAAACGGCCAAAAACATTCAGTACTTC. Its translation is CASSIIGQTAKNIQYF.

This chain links TRBV6-1 with TRBJ2-5; D is undetermined. Trimming left V 8 bases short and J 4 bases short, with 5 bases between. The CDR3 extends over 10 amino acids. Germline V lookup: CDR1 MNHNS, CDR2 SASEGT. CDR3 DNA: TGTGCCAGCTACCGAGAGACCCAGTACTTC. Residues: CASYRETQYF.

V usage is TRBV19 and J usage is TRBJ1-1; D uncertain. Germline CDR1 is LNHDA and CDR2 is SQIVND (reference sequence). CDR3 length equals 15 residues. Trimming removed 5 bases at V and 0 bases at J, with 13 bases between. CDR3 nucleotide sequence: TGTGCCAGTAGTTCCCCTTTGGAGGTGAACACTGAAGCTTTCTTT. Its protein product is CASSSPLEVNTEAFF.

V is TRBV28 and J is TRBJ1-1; 7 nucleotides agree with TRBD1. The length of the CDR3 is 13 residues. Germline CDR1 MDHEN, CDR2 SYDVKM. The V gene end was trimmed by 7 bases and the J gene end by 6 bases; junction bases not matched to a gene: 8. The CDR3 coding sequence is TGTGCCAGCAATCTTAACAGGGGCGCTGAAGCTTTCTTT. This gives the protein CASNLNRGAEAFF.

The chain uses TRBV25-1 and TRBJ2-2, with D possibly matching TRBD2 (5 bases). Trimming shortened V by 7 bases and J by 7 bases, and 13 bases separated the two germline ends. This CDR3 has 13 residues. The germline gives CDR1 MGHDK, CDR2 SYGVNS. DNA for the CDR3: TGTGCCAGCACGGACTCCCCCGGCGGGGAGCTGTTTTTT. This translates into CASTDSPGGELFF.

J is TRBJ2-1 and V is TRBV28, with D unclear. This CDR3 has 15 amino acids. V was clipped by 3 bases and J by 7 bases, with 16 bases between them. Germline V lookup: CDR1 MDHEN, CDR2 SYDVKM. The CDR3 loop reads CASSLHRDVGNEQFF. In nucleotides, the CDR3 is TGTGCCAGCAGTTTGCACCGAGATGTTGGGAATGAGCAGTTCTTC.

This clone was counted a few times. Written as DNA, the CDR3 is TGTGCCAGCAGCGTAGGAGACAACACTGAAGCTTTCTTT. Its translation is CASSVGDNTEAFF. The chain uses TRBV9 and TRBJ1-1, with unresolved D. The CDR3 has 13 residues. Germline V gene lookup returns CDR1 SGDLS and CDR2 YYNGEE. Trimming took off 0 bases at V and 2 bases at J, with 5 bases between the two ends.

The chain uses TRBV6-1 and TRBJ2-5, with a weak D call TRBD1 (7 bases). Germline lookup yields CDR1 MNHNS and CDR2 SASEGT. Trimming left V 4 bases short and J 4 bases short, with 16 bases between. This CDR3 has 15 amino acids. CDR3 loop: CASSGTGGRLETQYF. The DNA of the CDR3 is TGTGCCAGCAGTGGGACAGGAGGGAGACTAGAGACCCAGTACTTC.

This rearrangement joins TRBV7-2 to TRBJ2-7; 10 positions match TRBD1. Per germline, CDR1 SGHTA and CDR2 FQGNSA. V gave up 5 bases and J gave up 3 bases; unmatched junction bases: 4. This CDR3 contains 14 residues. Here the CDR3 DNA reads TGTGCCAGCAGCCCCGGGACAGGGGACTACGAGCAGTACTTC. Residues: CASSPGTGDYEQYF.

V gene TRBV18 combines with J gene TRBJ2-7; D remains ambiguous. V was shortened by 6 bases and J by 4 bases, with 7 bases between the two germline ends. CDR3 length: 11 amino acids. Germline loops: CDR1 KGHSH, CDR2 LQKENI. The CDR3 nucleotides are TGTGCCAGCTCGTCTAATTACGAGCAGTACTTC. This codes for CASSSNYEQYF.

This clone was seen once. The V gene is TRBV4-1, the J gene TRBJ1-5; 11 bases map to TRBD1. The CDR3 is 15 amino acids. The germline V gene has CDR1 MGHRA and CDR2 YSYEKL. V trimming: 4 bases; J trimming: 7 bases; junction bases outside the gene matches: 6. CDR3 region: CASSLGQGARQPQHF. CDR3 sequence (DNA): TGCGCCAGCAGCCTTGGACAGGGGGCGCGACAGCCCCAGCATTTT.

In its sample, this clone was seen a few times. The rearrangement joins TRBV5-4 to TRBJ1-1; D is unclear. This CDR3 has 14 amino acids. Per germline, CDR1 SGHNT and CDR2 YYREEE (reference sequence). The V gene lost 4 bases and the J gene lost 7 bases, with 17 bases spanning the gap. The CDR3 DNA reads as TGTGCCAGCAGCGTGGGAGGGTTCGGTGGTGAAGCTTTCTTT. Translated, it gives CASSVGGFGGEAFF.

This clone has only one observation. The V call is TRBV5-6, the J call TRBJ2-5, with 7 nucleotides matching TRBD1. Looked up from germline, CDR1 is SGHDT and CDR2 is YYEEEE. J lost 1 base, V lost 4 bases, and 13 bases had no gene match. This CDR3 region has 17 residues. In DNA, the CDR3 is TGTGCCAGCAGCCAGAACCCGACAGGGTGGTTCCAAGAGACCCAGTACTTC. Amino acid sequence: CASSQNPTGWFQETQYF.

This chain links TRBV7-9 with TRBJ1-3; the D is unclear. Looked up from germline, CDR1 is SEHNR and CDR2 is FQNEAQ (reference sequence). V was cut by 2 bases and J by 3 bases, with 14 bases left in between. The CDR3 is 16 amino acids. The CDR3 reads CASSLRREEYGNTIYF. CDR3 DNA: TGTGCCAGCAGCTTAAGGAGGGAGGAATATGGAAACACCATATATTTT.

This clone occurred once. This chain connects TRBV7-2 to TRBJ1-4; D not resolved. Germline V CDR1 and CDR2: SGHTA, FQGNSA. V lost 5 bases and J 0 bases, leaving 10 bases between the germline ends. The CDR3 has 15 residues. The CDR3 sequence: CASSQYGATNEKLFF. The CDR3 DNA is TGTGCCAGCAGCCAATACGGGGCAACTAATGAAAAACTGTTTTTT.